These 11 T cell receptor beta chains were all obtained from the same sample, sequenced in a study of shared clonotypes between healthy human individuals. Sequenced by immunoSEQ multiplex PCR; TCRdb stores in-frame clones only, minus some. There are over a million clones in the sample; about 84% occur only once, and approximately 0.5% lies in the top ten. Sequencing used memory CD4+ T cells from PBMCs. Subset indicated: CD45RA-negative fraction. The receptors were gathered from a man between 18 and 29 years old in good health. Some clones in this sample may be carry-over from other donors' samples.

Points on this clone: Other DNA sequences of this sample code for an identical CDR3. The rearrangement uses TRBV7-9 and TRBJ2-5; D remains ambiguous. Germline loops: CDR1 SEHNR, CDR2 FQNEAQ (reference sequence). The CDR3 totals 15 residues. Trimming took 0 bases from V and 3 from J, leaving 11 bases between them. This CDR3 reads CASSLAGQPEETQYF. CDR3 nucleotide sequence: TGTGCCAGCAGCTTAGCTGGCCAGCCCGAAGAGACCCAGTACTTC.

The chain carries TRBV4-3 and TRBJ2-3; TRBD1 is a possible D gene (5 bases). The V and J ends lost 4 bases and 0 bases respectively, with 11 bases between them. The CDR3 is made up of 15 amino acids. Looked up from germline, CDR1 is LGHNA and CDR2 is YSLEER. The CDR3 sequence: CASSLQVLSTDTQYF. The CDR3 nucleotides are TGCGCCAGCAGCCTACAGGTCCTGAGCACAGATACGCAGTATTTT.

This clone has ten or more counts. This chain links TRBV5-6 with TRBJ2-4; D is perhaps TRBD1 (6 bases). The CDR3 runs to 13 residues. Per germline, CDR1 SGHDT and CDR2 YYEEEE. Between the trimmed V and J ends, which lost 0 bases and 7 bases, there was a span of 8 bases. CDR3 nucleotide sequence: TGTGCCAGCAGCTTGGAGCAGGGGAACATTCAGTACTTC. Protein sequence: CASSLEQGNIQYF.

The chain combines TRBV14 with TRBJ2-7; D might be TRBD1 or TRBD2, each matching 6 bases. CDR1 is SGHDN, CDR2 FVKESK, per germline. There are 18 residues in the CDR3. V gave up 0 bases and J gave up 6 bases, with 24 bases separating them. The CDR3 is CASSQDQSWGASKVEQYF. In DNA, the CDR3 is TGTGCCAGCAGCCAAGACCAGAGTTGGGGGGCCTCTAAGGTCGAGCAGTACTTC.

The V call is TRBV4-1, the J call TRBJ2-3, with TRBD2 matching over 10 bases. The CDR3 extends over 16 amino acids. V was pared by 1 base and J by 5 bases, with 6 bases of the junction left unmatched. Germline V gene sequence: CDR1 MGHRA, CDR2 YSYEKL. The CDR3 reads CASSQVLAGLRDTQYF. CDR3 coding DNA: TGCGCCAGCAGCCAAGTACTAGCGGGGTTGAGAGATACGCAGTATTTT.

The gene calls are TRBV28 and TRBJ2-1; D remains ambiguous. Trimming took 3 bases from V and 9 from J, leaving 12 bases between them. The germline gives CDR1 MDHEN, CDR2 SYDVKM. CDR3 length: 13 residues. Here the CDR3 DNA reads TGTGCCAGCAGTTTTCGAGATCTCGGTGAGCAGTTCTTC. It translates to CASSFRDLGEQFF. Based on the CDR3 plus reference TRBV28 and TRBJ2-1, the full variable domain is DVKVTQSSRYLVKRTGEKVFLECVQDMDHENMFWYRQDPGLGLRLIYFSYDVKMKEKGDIPEGYSVSREKKERFSLILESASTNQTSMYLCASSFRDLGEQFFGPGTRLTVL.

The CDR3, as DNA: TGTGCCAGCAGCCAGTCAACGGCCCCTTCCCTCCTCTACGAGCAGTACTTC. Translating gives CASSQSTAPSLLYEQYF. The chain carries TRBV4-2 and TRBJ2-7; no firm D call. Germline CDR1 LGHNA, CDR2 YNFKEQ. The CDR3 is made up of 17 amino acids. V dropped 3 bases and J dropped 3 bases, with 21 bases sitting between them.

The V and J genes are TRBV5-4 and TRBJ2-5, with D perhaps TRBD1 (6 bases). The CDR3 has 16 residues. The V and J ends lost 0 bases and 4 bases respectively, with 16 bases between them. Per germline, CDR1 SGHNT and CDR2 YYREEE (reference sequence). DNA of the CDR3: TGTGCCAGCAGCTTGGCGGCTACGACAGGAGGAGAGACCCAGTACTTC. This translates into CASSLAATTGGETQYF.

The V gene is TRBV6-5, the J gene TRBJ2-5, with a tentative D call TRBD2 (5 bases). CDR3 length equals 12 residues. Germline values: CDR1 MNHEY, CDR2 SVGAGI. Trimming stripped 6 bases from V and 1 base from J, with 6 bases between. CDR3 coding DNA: TGTGCCAGCAGCACTAGCCAAGAGACCCAGTACTTC. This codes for CASSTSQETQYF.

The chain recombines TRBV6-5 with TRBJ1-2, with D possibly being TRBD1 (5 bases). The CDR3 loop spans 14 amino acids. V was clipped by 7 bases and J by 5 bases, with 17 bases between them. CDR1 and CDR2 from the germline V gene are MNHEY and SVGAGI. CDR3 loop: CASTPGTTQYGYTF. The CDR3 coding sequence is TGTGCCAGCACCCCAGGGACCACCCAATATGGCTACACCTTC.

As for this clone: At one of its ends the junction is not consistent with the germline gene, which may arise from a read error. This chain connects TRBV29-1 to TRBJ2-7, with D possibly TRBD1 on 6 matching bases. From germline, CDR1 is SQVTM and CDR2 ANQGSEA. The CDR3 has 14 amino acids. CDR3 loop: CNVAPRAGDYEQYF. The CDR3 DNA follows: TGCAACGTTGCCCCCCGTGCAGGGGACTACGAGCAGTACTTC.